Listed below are T cell receptor beta chains from one sample, sequenced in a study of T cell clones after liver transplantation. The repertoire was sequenced with immunoSEQ multiplex PCR; TCRdb's copy has only in-frame clones and lacks some. The sample shows about 45,000 clones, 70% to 90% of them seen only once. The starting material was CD4+ T cells from blood, obtained 24 months after liver transplant. These receptors were taken from a human patient who received a liver transplant. Some T cells may originate from the graft donor. CDR3s leave out the opening cysteine and the closing phenylalanine or tryptophan. The order of the fields is J gene, V gene, CDR3 protein.

TRBJ2-3 | TRBV11-3 | ASSYGRSFGDTQY
TRBJ1-1 | TRBV11-3 | ASSLGRSTEAF
TRBJ2-2 | TRBV5-1 | ASSLTGGAAMGELF
TRBJ1-4 | TRBV6-1 | ASSEAGGERWEKLF
TRBJ2-7 | TRBV2 | ASKLLAGGNEQY
TRBJ2-3 | TRBV1 | TGSQEGRTMRVSTDTQY
TRBJ2-1 | TRBV6-4 | ASSGTSGTYNEQF
TRBJ1-1 | TRBV29-1 | SAGHTRSEAF
TRBJ1-3 | TRBV28 | ASSPPVAGSGNTIY
TRBJ2-1 | TRBV5-1 | ASSLGNSYNEQF
TRBJ2-7 | TRBV5-1 | ASSLLTGSYEQY
TRBJ2-1 | TRBV27 | ASSSTGFREQF
TRBJ2-4 | TRBV27 | ASSSQDLAKNIQY
TRBJ2-7 | TRBV19 | ASSRPRRDGPYEQY
TRBJ2-3 | TRBV28 | ASSTRTAPTDTQY
TRBJ1-5 | TRBV5-8 | ASRWRAGNQPQH
TRBJ1-6 | TRBV7-2 | ASSLGQGDNSPLH
TRBJ1-2 | TRBV13 | ASSAARSIHT
TRBJ1-5 | TRBV18 | ASSADGDQPQH
TRBJ2-1 | TRBV7-2 | ASSLGVGSYNEQF
TRBJ1-1 | TRBV28 | ASSGPGRNTEAF
TRBJ1-2 | TRBV4-3 | ASSPDFVGNYGYT
TRBJ1-1 | TRBV9 | ASSGQGAGSTEAF
TRBJ1-5 | TRBV7-8 | ASSLVSGFDQPQH
TRBJ1-2 | TRBV19 | ASTPQVGGYT
TRBJ2-7 | TRBV5-1 | ASSPGPRGEQY
TRBJ1-5 | TRBV6-1 | ASSEAQKNQPQH
TRBJ1-2 | TRBV19 | ASNQGQGTIGYT
TRBJ2-2 | TRBV9 | ASSVAGLANSGELF
TRBJ1-1 | TRBV7-2 | ASSLMRTEAF
TRBJ1-1 | TRBV6-5 | ASSYGGRWTEAF
TRBJ1-5 | TRBV6-1 | ASKLSNQPQH
TRBJ1-2 | TRBV2 | ASSREGADGYT
TRBJ1-5 | TRBV7-6 | ASRLGQNSNQPQH
TRBJ1-2 | TRBV9 | ASSVQGAPYGYT
TRBJ1-6 | TRBV9 | ASSLTGGNSPLH
TRBJ1-1 | TRBV29-1 | SVLDRAGPKGAEAF
TRBJ2-3 | TRBV30 | AWSSGLVTDTQY
TRBJ2-1 | TRBV29-1 | SYRGLAGDNEQF
TRBJ1-1 | TRBV10-1 | ASSLAHWEAF
TRBJ2-5 | TRBV6-1 | ASSDVDREETQY
TRBJ2-1 | TRBV5-1 | ASSGTSPRNEQF
TRBJ1-2 | TRBV5-1 | ASSLADNYGYT
TRBJ1-1 | TRBV9 | ASSETWGRNTEAF
TRBJ2-2 | TRBV2 | ASSETSGNTGELF
TRBJ2-3 | TRBV29-1 | SVTGTSGFTDTQY
TRBJ2-1 | TRBV5-1 | ASSPSSGGAEKVGQF
TRBJ1-2 | TRBV7-9 | ASSFSGRGYT
TRBJ1-5 | TRBV19 | ASRDLGPSMGNQPQH